These T cell receptor beta chains were read from a single sample in a study of human T cells and chemical hapten exposure. TCRdb re-analysed the RACE reads in MiXCR, keeping a single row per CDR3 protein. Here the sample spans about 360,000 distinct CDR3 sequences, 5.5% to 8% being singletons. This material consisted of whole blood, taken in connection with sensitization to the hapten diphenylcyclopropenone (DPC). The receptors were gathered from a young woman with alopecia areata. Some clones in this sample may be carry-over from other donors' samples. Both conserved end residues are part of each CDR3. A D gene is named only where the DNA matches it firmly. Clone size is given for some rows only: seen once, a few or many times, or a class if the clone is expanded.

V gene,J gene,clone size,D gene,CDR3 DNA,CDR3 protein
TRBV6-5,TRBJ2-1,-,TRBD2,TGTGCCAGCGGGAACGGCGGGGGAAACACTGAGCAGTTCTTC,CASGNGGGNTEQFF
TRBV20-1,TRBJ2-3,many,-,TGCAGTGCTAGGGTCCTGACGAACACAGATACGCAGTATTTT,CSARVLTNTDTQYF
TRBV2,TRBJ1-6,few,-,TGTGCCAGCAGGATAAGTGACGGTTCACCCCTCCACTTT,CASRISDGSPLHF
TRBV5-1,TRBJ2-3,many,-,TGCGCCAGCAGCTTTAGCGGACCGCAGTATTTT,CASSFSGPQYF
TRBV20-1,TRBJ2-5,-,-,TGCAGTGCTAGATCGGGGGCGAGCCAGTACTTC,CSARSGASQYF
TRBV6-5,TRBJ1-2,-,TRBD1,TGTGCCAGCAGTTACGATAAGGGGGCAGGCCTCCCTCTTGGCTACACCTTC,CASSYDKGAGLPLGYTF
TRBV6-7,TRBJ1-1,few,-,TGTGCCAGCAGTTACTCCCGGGAGGAGAAAGGGACTGAAGCTTTCTTT,CASSYSREEKGTEAFF
TRBV3-1,TRBJ2-1,-,-,TGTGCCAGCAGCCCCCGGGGGGCGGCCTGGCTCAATGAGCAGTTCTTC,CASSPRGAAWLNEQFF
TRBV18,TRBJ2-6,-,TRBD1,TGTGCCAGCTCACAGGACAGGTGTTTCTCTGGGGCCAACGTCCTGACTTTC,CASSQDRCFSGANVLTF
TRBV6-2/TRBV6-3,TRBJ2-1,many,-,TGTGCCAGCAGTGGTCGAGGGACCATCCCTGAGCAGTTCTTC,CASSGRGTIPEQFF
TRBV5-5,TRBJ2-7,many,TRBD2,TGTGCCAGCAGTACCGGGACTAGCGGGGAATTGTACGAGCAGTACTTC,CASSTGTSGELYEQYF
TRBV6-6,TRBJ1-3,-,-,TGTGCCAGCAGTTACTCGACCGTCTCTGGAAACACCATATATTTT,CASSYSTVSGNTIYF
TRBV2,TRBJ2-2,few,-,TGTGCCAGCTGTCTATCCCGGGGGTTTAACCCCGGGGAGCTGTTTTTT,CASCLSRGFNPGELFF
TRBV4-2,TRBJ2-4,many,-,TGTGCCAGCAGCCAAGATGGGAACTTAGCCAAAAACATTCAGTACTTC,CASSQDGNLAKNIQYF
TRBV29-1,TRBJ2-6,many,-,TGCAGCGTCCTGACACTGATCTCTGGGGCCAACGTCCTGACTTTC,CSVLTLISGANVLTF
TRBV20-1,TRBJ2-3,few,-,TGCAGTGCTAGAGAGCAAGATACGCAGTATTTT,CSAREQDTQYF
TRBV7-8,TRBJ2-3,-,-,TGTGCCAGCAGCTCCGGGGGACCCTTCACAGATACGCAGTATTTT,CASSSGGPFTDTQYF
TRBV15,TRBJ2-7,many,-,TGTGCCACCAGCAGAGCCGGGACCTCCTACGAGCAGTACTTC,CATSRAGTSYEQYF
TRBV7-9,TRBJ1-1,many,-,TGTGCCAGCAGCTTAGACGCTGAAGCTTTCTTT,CASSLDAEAFF
TRBV5-1,TRBJ1-2,few,TRBD1,TGCGCCAGCAGCCCAGAAACAGGGGAAGATAGCTACACCTTC,CASSPETGEDSYTF
TRBV12-3/TRBV12-4,TRBJ1-5,-,-,TGTGCCAGCAGCCTAGGTACCGCGCAGCCCCAGCATTTT,CASSLGTAQPQHF
TRBV4-1,TRBJ1-3,-,-,TGCGCCAGCAGCCAAGTTTTTGGGAGCTCTGGAAACACCATATATTTT,CASSQVFGSSGNTIYF
TRBV5-1,TRBJ2-5,-,TRBD2,TGCGCCAGCACCCCCTACGCCGGGGGGTTAAAAGAGACCCAGTACTTC,CASTPYAGGLKETQYF
TRBV6-6,TRBJ2-3,-,TRBD2,TGTGCCAGCAGTTCCCAGCGGGGGGGAGATACGCAGTATTTT,CASSSQRGGDTQYF
TRBV5-1,TRBJ2-3,-,-,TGCGCCAGCAGCGGGGGAGCAACAGGCACAGATACGCAGTATTTT,CASSGGATGTDTQYF
TRBV7-2,TRBJ2-5,many,TRBD1,TGTGCCAGCAGCTTAGCAGGGGGCCGCGAGACCCAGTACTTC,CASSLAGGRETQYF
TRBV18,TRBJ1-5,-,-,TGTGCCAGCTCATCACAGGGTCAGTATAGCAATCAGCCCCAGCATTTT,CASSSQGQYSNQPQHF
TRBV7-2,TRBJ1-6,-,-,TGTGCCAGCAGTTCTCCTTGGGGAGGGGATAATTCACCCCTCCACTTT,CASSSPWGGDNSPLHF
TRBV4-2,TRBJ1-2,-,-,TGTGCCAGCAGCCAAGATAGAAGGGCTGGCTACACCTTC,CASSQDRRAGYTF
TRBV27,TRBJ2-7,few,TRBD1,TGTGCCAGCAGTTACGGACAGGGGGTGGCCTACGAGCAGTACTTC,CASSYGQGVAYEQYF
TRBV7-2,TRBJ2-6,few,-,TGTGCCAGCAGCATGCGAATCTTGTCTGGGGCCAACGTCCTGACTTTC,CASSMRILSGANVLTF
TRBV13,TRBJ1-5,-,-,TGTGCCAGCAGCTTTGGCATTAGCAATCAGCCCCAGCATTTT,CASSFGISNQPQHF
TRBV10-3,TRBJ2-3,-,-,TGTGCCATCAGCATGGACAGGGAGGGCAGAGATACGCAGTATTTT,CAISMDREGRDTQYF
TRBV7-2,TRBJ2-5,-,-,TGTGCCAGCAGCTTCGGGGGGCCAGAAGAGACCCAGTACTTC,CASSFGGPEETQYF
TRBV2,TRBJ1-5,-,-,TGTGCCAGCAGGGAGGACAGCTATAGCAATCAGCCCCAGCATTTT,CASREDSYSNQPQHF
TRBV6-1,TRBJ2-7,-,TRBD1,TGTGCCAGCAGTGAACGGGGACAGGGGGTCAGGGAGCAGTACTTC,CASSERGQGVREQYF
TRBV6-2/TRBV6-3,TRBJ1-1,-,-,TGTGCCAGCAGTCCTCCCAGGTACTCGGGAGGGAACACTGAAGCTTTCTTT,CASSPPRYSGGNTEAFF
TRBV7-2,TRBJ2-2,many,-,TGTGCCAGCAGCTTAAGACAGGCCGGGGAGCTGTTTTTT,CASSLRQAGELFF
TRBV25-1,TRBJ2-7,-,-,TGTGCCAGCAGCATAGGACTCGCGAGGTTAAGAGAGCAGTACTTC,CASSIGLARLREQYF
TRBV6-5,TRBJ2-3,few,-,TGTGCCAGCACTATCAGGGTGGATGCAGATACGCAGTATTTT,CASTIRVDADTQYF
TRBV25-1,TRBJ2-1,many,TRBD2,TGTGCCAGCAGTAAGGTAGCGGGGGGCTCCTACAATGAGCAGTTCTTC,CASSKVAGGSYNEQFF
TRBV27,TRBJ1-5,-,-,TGTGCCAGCAGTGAAGTTCCGTCATGGAGGGATCAGCCCCAGCATTTT,CASSEVPSWRDQPQHF
TRBV6-2/TRBV6-3,TRBJ1-5,-,-,TGTGCCAGCAGTCGGACAGCTCAGCCCCAGCATTTT,CASSRTAQPQHF
TRBV29-1,TRBJ2-2,-,TRBD1,TGCAGCGTTGGGACGGACAGGAGCACCGGGGAGCTGTTTTTT,CSVGTDRSTGELFF
TRBV6-5,TRBJ2-6,few,TRBD1,TGTGCCAGCAGTTCCGACAGGGGGACCTCTGGGGCCAACGTCCTGACTTTC,CASSSDRGTSGANVLTF
TRBV7-2,TRBJ2-1,few,-,TGTGCCAGCAGCCGCGGGGACGGCGATGAGCAGTTCTTC,CASSRGDGDEQFF